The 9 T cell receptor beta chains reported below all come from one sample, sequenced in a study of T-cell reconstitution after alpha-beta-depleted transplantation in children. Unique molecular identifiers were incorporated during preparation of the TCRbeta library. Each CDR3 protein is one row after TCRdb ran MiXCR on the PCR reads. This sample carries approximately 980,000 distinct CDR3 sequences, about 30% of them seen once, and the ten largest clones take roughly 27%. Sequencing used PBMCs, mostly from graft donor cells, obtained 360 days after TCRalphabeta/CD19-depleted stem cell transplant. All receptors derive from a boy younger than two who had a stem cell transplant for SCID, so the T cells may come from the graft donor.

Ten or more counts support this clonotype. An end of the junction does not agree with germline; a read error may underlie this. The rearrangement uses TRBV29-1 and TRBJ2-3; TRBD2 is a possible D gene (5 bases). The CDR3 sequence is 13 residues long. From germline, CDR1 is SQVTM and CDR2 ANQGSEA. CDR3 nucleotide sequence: TGCAGCGTTGAAGGGAGCGGCACGGATACGCAGTATTTT. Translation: CSVEGSGTDTQYF.

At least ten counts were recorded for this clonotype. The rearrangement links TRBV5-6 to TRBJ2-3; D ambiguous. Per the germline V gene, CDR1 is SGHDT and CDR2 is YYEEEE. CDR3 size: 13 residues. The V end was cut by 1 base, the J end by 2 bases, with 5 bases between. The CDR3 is CASSLMSTDTQYF. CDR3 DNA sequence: TGTGCCAGCAGCTTGATGTCCACAGATACGCAGTATTTT.

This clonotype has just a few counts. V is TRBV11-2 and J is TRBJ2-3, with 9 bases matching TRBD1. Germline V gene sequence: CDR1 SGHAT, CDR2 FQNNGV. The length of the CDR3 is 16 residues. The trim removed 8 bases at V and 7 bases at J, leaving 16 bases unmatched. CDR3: CASRGVRDRDLYTQYF. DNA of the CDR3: TGTGCCAGCCGCGGGGTGCGGGACAGGGACCTTTATACGCAGTATTTT. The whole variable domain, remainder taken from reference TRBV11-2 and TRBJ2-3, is EAGVAQSPRYKIIEKRQSVAFWCNPISGHATLYWYQQILGQGPKLLIQFQNNGVVDDSQLPKDRFSAERLKGVDSTLKIQPAKLEDSAVYLCASRGVRDRDLYTQYFGPGTRLTVL.

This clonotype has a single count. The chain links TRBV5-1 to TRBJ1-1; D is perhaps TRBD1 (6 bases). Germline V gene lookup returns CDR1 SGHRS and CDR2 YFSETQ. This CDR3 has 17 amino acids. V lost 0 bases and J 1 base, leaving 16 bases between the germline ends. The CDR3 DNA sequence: TGCGCCAGCAGCTTGGAATCCGGACAGCGATCGAACACTGAAGCTTTCTTT. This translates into CASSLESGQRSNTEAFF.

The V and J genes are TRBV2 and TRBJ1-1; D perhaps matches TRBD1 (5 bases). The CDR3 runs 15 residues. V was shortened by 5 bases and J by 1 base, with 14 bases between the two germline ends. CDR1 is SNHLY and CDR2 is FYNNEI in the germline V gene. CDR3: CASSTAGLKNTEAFF. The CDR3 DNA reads TGTGCCAGCAGTACCGCGGGACTTAAGAACACTGAAGCTTTCTTT.

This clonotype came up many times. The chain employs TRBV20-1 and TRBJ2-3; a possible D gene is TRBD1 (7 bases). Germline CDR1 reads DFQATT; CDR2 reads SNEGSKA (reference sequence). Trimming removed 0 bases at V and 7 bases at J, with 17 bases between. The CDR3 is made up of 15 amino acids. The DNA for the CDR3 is TGCAGTGCTAGAGAGGAGGGGGCGATGGTGTATACGCAGTATTTT. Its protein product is CSAREEGAMVYTQYF.

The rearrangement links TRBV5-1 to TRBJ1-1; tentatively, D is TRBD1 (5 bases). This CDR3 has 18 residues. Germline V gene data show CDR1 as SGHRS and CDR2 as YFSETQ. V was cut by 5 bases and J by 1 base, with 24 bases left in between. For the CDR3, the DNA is TGCGCCAGCAGGCTACACCTCCAGACCGGGACTGCGAACACTGAAGCTTTCTTT. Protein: CASRLHLQTGTANTEAFF. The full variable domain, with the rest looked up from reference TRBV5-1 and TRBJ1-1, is KAGVTQTPRYLIKTRGQQVTLSCSPISGHRSVSWYQQTPGQGLQFLFEYFSETQRNKGNFPGRFSGRQFSNSRSEMNVSTLELGDSALYLCASRLHLQTGTANTEAFFGQGTRLTVV.

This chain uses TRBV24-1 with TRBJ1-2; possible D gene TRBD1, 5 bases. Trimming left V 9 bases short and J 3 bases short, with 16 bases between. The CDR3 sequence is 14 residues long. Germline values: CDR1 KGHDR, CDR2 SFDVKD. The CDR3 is CATLAGASHYGYTF. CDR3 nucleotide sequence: TGTGCCACCCTCGCTGGGGCATCTCACTATGGCTACACCTTC.

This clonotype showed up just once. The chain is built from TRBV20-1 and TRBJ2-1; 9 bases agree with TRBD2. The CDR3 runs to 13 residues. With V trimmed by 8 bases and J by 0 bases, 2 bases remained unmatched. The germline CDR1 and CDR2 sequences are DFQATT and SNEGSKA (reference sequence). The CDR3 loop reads CSSGGNSYNEQFF. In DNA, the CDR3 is TGCAGTAGCGGGGGGAACTCCTACAATGAGCAGTTCTTC.